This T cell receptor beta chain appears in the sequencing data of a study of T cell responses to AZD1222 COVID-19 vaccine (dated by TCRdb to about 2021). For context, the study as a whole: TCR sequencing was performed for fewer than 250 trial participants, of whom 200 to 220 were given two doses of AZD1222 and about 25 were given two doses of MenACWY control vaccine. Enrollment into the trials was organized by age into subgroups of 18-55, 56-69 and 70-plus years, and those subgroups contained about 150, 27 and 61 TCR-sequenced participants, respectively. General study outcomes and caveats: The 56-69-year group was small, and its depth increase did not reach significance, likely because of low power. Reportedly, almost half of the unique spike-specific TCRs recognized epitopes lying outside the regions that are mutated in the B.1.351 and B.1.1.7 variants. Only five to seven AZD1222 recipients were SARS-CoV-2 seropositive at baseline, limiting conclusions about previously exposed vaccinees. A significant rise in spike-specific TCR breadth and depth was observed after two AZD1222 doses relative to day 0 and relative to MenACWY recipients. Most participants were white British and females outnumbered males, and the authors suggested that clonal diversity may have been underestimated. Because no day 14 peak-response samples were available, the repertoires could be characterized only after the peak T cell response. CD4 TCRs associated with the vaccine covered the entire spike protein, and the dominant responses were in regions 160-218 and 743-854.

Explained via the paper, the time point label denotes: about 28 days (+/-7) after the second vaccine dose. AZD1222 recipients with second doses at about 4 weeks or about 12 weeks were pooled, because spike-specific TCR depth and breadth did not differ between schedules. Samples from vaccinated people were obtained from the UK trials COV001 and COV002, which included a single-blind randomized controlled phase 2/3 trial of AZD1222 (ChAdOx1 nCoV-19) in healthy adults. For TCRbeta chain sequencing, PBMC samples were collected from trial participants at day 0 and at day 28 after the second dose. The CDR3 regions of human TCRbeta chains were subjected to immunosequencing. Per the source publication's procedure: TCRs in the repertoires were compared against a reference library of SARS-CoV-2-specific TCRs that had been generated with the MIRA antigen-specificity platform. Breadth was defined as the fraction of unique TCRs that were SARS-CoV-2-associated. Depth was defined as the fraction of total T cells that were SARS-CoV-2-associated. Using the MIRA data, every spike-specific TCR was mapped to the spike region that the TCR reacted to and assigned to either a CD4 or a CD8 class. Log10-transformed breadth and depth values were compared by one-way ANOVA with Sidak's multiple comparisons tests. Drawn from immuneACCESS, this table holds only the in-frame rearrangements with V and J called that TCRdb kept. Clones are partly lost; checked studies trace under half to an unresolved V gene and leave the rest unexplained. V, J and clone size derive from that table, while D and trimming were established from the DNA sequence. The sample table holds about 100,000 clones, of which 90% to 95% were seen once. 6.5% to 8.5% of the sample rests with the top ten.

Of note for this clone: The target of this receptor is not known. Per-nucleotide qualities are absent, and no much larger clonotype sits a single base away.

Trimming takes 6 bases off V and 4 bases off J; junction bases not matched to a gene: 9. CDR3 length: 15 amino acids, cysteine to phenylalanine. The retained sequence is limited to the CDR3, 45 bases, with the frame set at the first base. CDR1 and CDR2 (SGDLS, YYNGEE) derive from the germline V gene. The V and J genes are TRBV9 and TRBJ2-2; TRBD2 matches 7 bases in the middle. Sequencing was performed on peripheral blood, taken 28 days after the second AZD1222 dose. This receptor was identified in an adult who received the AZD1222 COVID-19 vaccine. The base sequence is TGTGCCAGCAACGAGCGGGAAGGTGGCACCGGGGAGCTGTTTTTT. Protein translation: CASNEREGGTGELFF.